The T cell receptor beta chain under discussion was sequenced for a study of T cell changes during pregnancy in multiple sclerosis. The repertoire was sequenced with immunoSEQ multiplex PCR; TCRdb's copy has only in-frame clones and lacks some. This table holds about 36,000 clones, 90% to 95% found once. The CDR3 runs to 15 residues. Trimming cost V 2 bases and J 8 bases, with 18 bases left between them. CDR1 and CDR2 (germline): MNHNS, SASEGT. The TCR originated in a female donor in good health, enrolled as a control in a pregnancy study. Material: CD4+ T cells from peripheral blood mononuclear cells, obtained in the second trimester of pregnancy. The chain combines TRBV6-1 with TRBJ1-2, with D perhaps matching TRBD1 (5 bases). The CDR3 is CASSESTDTIRGYTF. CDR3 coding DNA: TGTGCCAGCAGTGAATCAACGGACACCATCCGGGGCTACACCTTC.